Below, 21 T cell receptor beta chains from the same sample are listed, as sequenced in a study of cytomegalovirus exposure and HLA in healthy donors. The PCR used 60 Vbeta and 13 Jbeta primers. Sequencing was performed with immunoSEQ multiplex PCR; in TCRdb, only in-frame clones are kept and a portion is missing. The sample lists under 200,000 clones; more than 60% were seen once. Sequencing used PBMCs. The receptors originated from a woman aged 25 to 45 in good health and CMV-seronegative.

This sequence joins TRBV27 and TRBJ1-6, with 7 bases matching TRBD1. This CDR3 comprises 17 residues. Per the germline V gene, CDR1 is MNHEY and CDR2 is SMNVEV (reference sequence). V was pared by 5 bases and J by 5 bases, with 12 bases of the junction left unmatched. CDR3 DNA sequence: TGTGCCAGCAGTCCCCGATCCGGACAGGCCCATAATTCACCCCTCCACTTT. Amino acids: CASSPRSGQAHNSPLHF.

The CDR3 region has the DNA TGCGCCAGTGGGTATGACAGGGACATTGGCTACACCTTC. This codes for CASGYDRDIGYTF. The chain couples TRBV5-1 to TRBJ1-2; 7 nucleotides align to TRBD1. The germline gives CDR1 SGHRS, CDR2 YFSETQ. Trimming at V came to 8 bases and at J to 7 bases, leaving 11 bases not matched to a gene. This CDR3 comprises 13 residues.

This clone was detected once. This chain connects TRBV5-1 to TRBJ1-5; no reliable D call. V lost 0 bases, J lost 3 bases, and 7 bases lay in between. CDR1 is SGHRS, CDR2 YFSETQ, per germline. This CDR3 has 14 residues. This CDR3 reads CASSLDSYNQPQHF. CDR3 DNA sequence: TGCGCCAGCAGCTTGGACAGTTACAATCAGCCCCAGCATTTT.

The chain couples TRBV18 to TRBJ2-5, with 8 bases matching TRBD1. Unmatched junction bases numbered 5, after V lost 6 bases and J lost 2 bases. The CDR3 sequence is 14 residues long. Per the germline V gene, CDR1 is KGHSH and CDR2 is LQKENI. The CDR3 reads CASSDRGSQETQYF. CDR3 nucleotides: TGTGCCAGCTCCGACAGGGGCTCTCAAGAGACCCAGTACTTC.

The chain combines TRBV5-4 with TRBJ2-5; 12 bases are shared with TRBD2. With 0 bases clipped from V and 5 bases from J, the junction kept 2 bases outside the gene matches. The CDR3 is 15 residues long. Germline V gene data show CDR1 as SGHNT and CDR2 as YYREEE (reference sequence). The CDR3 coding sequence is TGTGCCAGCAGCTTGGCCACTAGCGGGGGGGAGACCCAGTACTTC. Protein product: CASSLATSGGETQYF.

This clone is a singleton in its sample. V gene TRBV5-6 combines with J gene TRBJ2-7; D not resolved. Trimming stripped 4 bases from V and 7 bases from J, with 15 bases between. The CDR3 is 13 residues long. Germline V gene sequence: CDR1 SGHDT, CDR2 YYEEEE. The CDR3 region has the DNA TGTGCCAGCAGCGCCGGCCCTTTGAGGGAGCAGTACTTC. Protein product: CASSAGPLREQYF.

This sequence joins TRBV11-2 and TRBJ2-1, with 9 bases aligning to TRBD1. The trim removed 3 bases at V and 3 bases at J, leaving 12 bases unmatched. Germline CDR1 SGHAT, CDR2 FQNNGV. The CDR3 covers 18 residues. CDR3 in amino acids: CASSLYPRTGAYYNEQFF. The CDR3 DNA is TGTGCCAGCAGCTTGTACCCTCGGACAGGGGCGTACTACAATGAGCAGTTCTTC.

In its sample, this clone was seen a few times. The chain employs TRBV6-1 and TRBJ2-5; 8 nucleotides align to TRBD1. The length of the CDR3 is 13 residues. The germline CDR1 and CDR2 sequences are MNHNS and SASEGT. V trimming: 7 bases; J trimming: 2 bases; junction bases outside the gene matches: 3. DNA of the CDR3: TGTGCCAGCACCGGACAGGGTCAAGAGACCCAGTACTTC. Translated: CASTGQGQETQYF.

The count of this clone is one. The genes are TRBV19 and TRBJ1-5; 9 bases are a match to TRBD1. The CDR3 has 18 amino acids. The trim removed 3 bases at V and 4 bases at J, leaving 13 bases unmatched. Germline-derived CDR1 and CDR2 are LNHDA and SQIVND (reference sequence). The CDR3 DNA reads TGTGCCAGTAGTATGGAGGACAGGGGTTTTTCTTGGAATCAGCCCCAGCATTTT. Its protein product is CASSMEDRGFSWNQPQHF. Drawing the rest from reference TRBV19 and TRBJ1-5, the complete variable domain is DGGITQSPKYLFRKEGQNVTLSCEQNLNHDAMYWYRQDPGQGLRLIYYSQIVNDFQKGDIAEGYSVSREKKESFPLTVTSAQKNPTAFYLCASSMEDRGFSWNQPQHFGDGTRLSIL.

This rearrangement joins TRBV19 to TRBJ1-6; 7 nucleotides match TRBD1. The CDR3 contains 13 residues. Germline assignment: CDR1 LNHDA and CDR2 SQIVND (reference sequence). V shed 5 bases, J shed 10 bases, and the junction held 5 bases outside the gene matches. CDR3 sequence (DNA): TGTGCCAGTAGTCCCCGACAGGGATCACCCCTCCACTTT. It translates to CASSPRQGSPLHF.

The gene calls are TRBV5-1 and TRBJ1-1; 8 nucleotides line up with TRBD1. CDR1 and CDR2 (germline): SGHRS, YFSETQ. Unmatched junction bases numbered 1, after V lost 0 bases and J lost 6 bases. This CDR3 comprises 13 residues. The CDR3 DNA reads as TGCGCCAGCAGCTTGGCGGGACAGGCTGAAGCTTTCTTT. It translates to CASSLAGQAEAFF.

The rearrangement joins TRBV29-1 to TRBJ1-2; a possible D gene is TRBD1 (6 bases). The CDR3 contains 13 residues. V was trimmed by 7 bases and J by 0 bases, leaving 12 bases between them. The germline V gene encodes CDR1 SQVTM and CDR2 ANQGSEA. The CDR3 reads CSAVRGANYGYTF. In nucleotides, the CDR3 is TGCAGCGCTGTCAGGGGAGCTAACTATGGCTACACCTTC.

This rearrangement joins TRBV15 to TRBJ1-3, with TRBD1 matching over 8 bases. Germline CDR1 LNHNV, CDR2 YYDKDF (reference sequence). This CDR3 comprises 16 residues. Trimming at V came to 0 bases and at J to 3 bases, leaving 4 bases not matched to a gene. CDR3 sequence reads: CATSREVTGGGNTIYF. In DNA, the CDR3 is TGTGCCACCAGCAGAGAGGTCACAGGGGGTGGAAACACCATATATTTT. The full variable domain, completed using reference TRBV15 and TRBJ1-3, is DAMVIQNPRYQVTQFGKPVTLSCSQTLNHNVMYWYQQKSSQAPKLLFHYYDKDFNNEADTPDNFQSRRPNTSFCFLDIRSPGLGDTAMYLCATSREVTGGGNTIYFGEGSWLTVV.

The gene calls are TRBV10-3 and TRBJ1-2; TRBD1 matches at 8 bases. V trimming: 8 bases; J trimming: 4 bases; junction bases outside the gene matches: 9. CDR3 length: 14 residues. Germline V lookup: CDR1 ENHRY, CDR2 SYGVKD. The CDR3: CAIGDDRGGYGYTF. The DNA of the CDR3 is TGTGCCATCGGCGACGACAGGGGAGGCTATGGCTACACCTTC.

The CDR3 reads CASSYATDTNEKLFF. CDR3 sequence (DNA): TGTGCCAGCAGTTACGCGACAGATACTAATGAAAAACTGTTTTTT. This sequence joins TRBV6-5 and TRBJ1-4; weak D call: TRBD1 (5 bases). The CDR3 runs 15 residues. Germline CDR1 and CDR2: MNHEY and SVGAGI. V was pared by 2 bases and J by 2 bases, with 9 bases between.

This clone has only one observation. This rearrangement joins TRBV5-1 to TRBJ2-2; 9 bases are shared with TRBD2. Trimming cost V 5 bases and J 2 bases; bases outside gene matches: 1. The germline CDR1 and CDR2 sequences are SGHRS and YFSETQ. The CDR3 spans 14 residues. CDR3 in DNA: TGCGCCAGCAGGACTAGCGGCAACACCGGGGAGCTGTTTTTT. Translated: CASRTSGNTGELFF.

CDR3 protein: CASTRVGRELGYTF. Written as DNA, the CDR3 is TGTGCCAGCACCCGTGTGGGCCGGGAATTGGGCTACACCTTC. The chain employs TRBV5-8 and TRBJ1-2; D is undetermined. The CDR3 loop spans 14 amino acids. The ends were cut back, 6 bases at V and 8 bases at J, with 20 bases in the middle. The germline V gene encodes CDR1 SGHTS and CDR2 YDEGEE.

V usage is TRBV5-1 and J usage is TRBJ2-5; 7 bases match TRBD2. Germline-derived CDR1 and CDR2 are SGHRS and YFSETQ. The CDR3 has 15 amino acids. The V segment lost 3 bases and the J segment 1 base; nucleotides outside the gene matches: 6. The CDR3 nucleotides are TGCGCCAGCAGCTCCATAGCGGGCCTCCAAGAGACCCAGTACTTC. It is translated as CASSSIAGLQETQYF.

The chain joins TRBV6-5 to TRBJ2-7, with 7 bases fitting TRBD1. V dropped 4 bases and J dropped 5; count of bases not matched to a gene: 5. The CDR3 is made up of 13 amino acids. Per the germline V gene, CDR1 is MNHEY and CDR2 is SVGAGI. CDR3: CASSFYRGNEQYF. The CDR3 DNA follows: TGTGCCAGCAGTTTTTACAGGGGCAACGAGCAGTACTTC.

The rearrangement uses TRBV4-1 and TRBJ1-5; D unresolved. CDR3 length: 16 residues. Trimming took 2 bases from V and 1 from J, leaving 12 bases between them. CDR1 MGHRA and CDR2 YSYEKL come from the germline V gene. The CDR3: CASSQTITVSNQPQHF. CDR3 bases: TGCGCCAGCAGCCAAACCATTACGGTGAGCAATCAGCCCCAGCATTTT.

This chain connects TRBV6-4 to TRBJ2-1; 8 bases line up with TRBD2. This CDR3 contains 17 residues. CDR1 MRHNA and CDR2 SNTAGT come from the germline V gene. V trimming: 4 bases; J trimming: 7 bases; junction bases outside the gene matches: 15. As DNA, the CDR3 is TGTGCCAGCAGTGCCCCCTTAGCGGGACACCCTTGTAATGAGCAGTTCTTC. Translating gives CASSAPLAGHPCNEQFF.